This paragraph reports one TCR beta chain. Its antigen is as yet unknown. iRepertoire HTBI primers and Arm-PCR of CDR3 regions built TCR beta libraries. MiXCR was run by TCRdb on the multiplex PCR reads, yielding one entry per CDR3 protein. Among roughly 700,000 distinct CDR3 sequences listed, around 30% were seen once. The data were obtained in a study of regulatory T cells in long-lasting Graves disease. Notes on the study in general: Among the persistent patients, roughly 2,500 public clonotypes were shared, more than the approximately 970 shared among new patients.

The CDR3 spans 16 residues. Germline-derived CDR1 and CDR2 are MNHEY and SMNVEV (reference sequence). V lost 6 bases, J lost 2 bases, and 16 bases lay in between. Time point denoted: persistent/refractory GD, antithyroid drugs over 5 years with positive TRAb. PBMC-derived RNA was used for the TCR library. The chain carries TRBV27 and TRBJ1-4; D gene unclear. This receptor was taken from a female donor with Graves disease. The sequencing here drew on peripheral blood mononuclear cells (PBMCs), taken when the disease was refractory, from a patient treated with antithyroid drugs. The CDR3 sequence is CASSPVPAATNEKLFF. Here the CDR3 DNA reads TGTGCCAGCAGCCCCGTGCCCGCGGCCACTAATGAAAAACTGTTTTTT.